The 26 T cell receptor beta chains in this list originate from one sample, sequenced in a study of CD8 T cells in ankylosing spondylitis. TCRdb processed the 5' RACE reads anew with MiXCR; each CDR3 protein has one entry. This sample carries over 110,000 distinct CDR3 sequences, roughly 8.3% of them seen once, and the ten largest clones take 7.3%. The specimen was synovial fluid, either unsorted or a sorted T cell fraction (not recorded which). Receptors originate from a male donor with ankylosing spondylitis.

This chain links TRBV5-5 with TRBJ2-7; D remains ambiguous. V lost 6 bases and J 7 bases, leaving 17 bases between the germline ends. The CDR3 spans 13 residues. The germline gives CDR1 SGHKS, CDR2 YYEKEE (reference sequence). The CDR3 nucleotides read TGTGCCAGCACCCCTAATACGGAATCAGAGCAGTACTTC. It translates to CASTPNTESEQYF.

This clonotype occurred many times. Here the CDR3 reads CASSLDRGEQYF. The CDR3 nucleotides read TGCGCCAGCAGCTTGGACAGGGGCGAGCAGTACTTC. The chain joins TRBV5-1 to TRBJ2-7; the match to TRBD1 covers 7 bases. Germline-derived CDR1 and CDR2 are SGHRS and YFSETQ. CDR3 length: 12 amino acids. After removal of 0 bases from V and 6 bases from J, the junction contained 0 bases not matched to a gene.

This clonotype was recorded many times. The chain has TRBV12-3 or TRBV12-4 and TRBJ1-4; D call uncertain. Trimming took off 0 bases at V and 7 bases at J, with 6 bases between the two ends. CDR3 length equals 13 residues. CDR3 region: CASSLAESEKLFF. In nucleotides, the CDR3 is TGTGCCAGCAGTTTAGCCGAGTCTGAAAAACTGTTTTTT.

The chain recombines TRBV19 with TRBJ1-5, with D possibly matching TRBD1 (5 bases). Germline CDR1 is LNHDA and CDR2 is SQIVND (reference sequence). The CDR3 spans 16 residues. V was pared by 0 bases and J by 5 bases, with 14 bases between. CDR3 nucleotide sequence: TGTGCCAGTAGTATAGAAACAGGCTGGGCCGATCAGCCCCAGCATTTT. Translated: CASSIETGWADQPQHF.

This clonotype was seen at least ten times. The CDR3: CSARRGVTDTQYF. CDR3 coding DNA: TGCAGTGCTAGGCGGGGGGTCACAGATACGCAGTATTTT. V usage is TRBV20-1 and J usage is TRBJ2-3, with TRBD2 identical over 8 bases. V was clipped by 3 bases and J by 2 bases; unmatched bases: 1. CDR1 is DFQATT, CDR2 SNEGSKA, per germline (reference sequence). The CDR3 totals 13 residues.

There are a few counts of this clonotype. This chain uses TRBV7-9 with TRBJ2-5; D is undetermined. V lost 2 bases and J lost 2, with 9 bases in between. CDR3 length equals 14 residues. Germline CDR1 reads SEHNR; CDR2 reads FQNEAQ (reference sequence). As DNA, the CDR3 is TGTGCCAGCAGCTTAAGGACGGAGCAAGAGACCCAGTACTTC. Protein sequence: CASSLRTEQETQYF.

A few counts support this clonotype. The chain combines TRBV9 with TRBJ1-4; 7 positions agree with TRBD1. Germline-derived CDR1 and CDR2 are SGDLS and YYNGEE. V dropped 3 bases and J dropped 5; count of bases not matched to a gene: 4. CDR3 size: 14 residues. CDR3 in amino acids: CASSATGQNEKLFF. The CDR3 DNA reads as TGTGCCAGCAGCGCTACGGGACAGAATGAAAAACTGTTTTTT.

The chain joins TRBV20-1 to TRBJ2-1; 12 nucleotides match TRBD2. CDR1 is DFQATT and CDR2 is SNEGSKA in the germline V gene (reference sequence). The CDR3 totals 14 residues. Trimming took 6 bases from V and 4 from J; bases not matched to a gene: 4. Here the CDR3 reads CSAGLAGLYNEQFF. The CDR3 DNA reads TGCAGTGCCGGACTAGCGGGGTTATACAATGAGCAGTTCTTC.

The chain carries TRBV20-1 and TRBJ2-1; D is unresolved. The CDR3 is 14 amino acids. Deletions cut 1 base from V and 10 bases from J, with 17 bases between. Per the germline V gene, CDR1 is DFQATT and CDR2 is SNEGSKA (reference sequence). The CDR3 loop reads CSARGLDRALEQFF. CDR3 in DNA: TGCAGTGCTAGAGGGCTAGATAGGGCTTTGGAGCAGTTCTTC.

This clonotype was picked up many times. V is TRBV20-1 and J is TRBJ2-7; D call uncertain. The germline V gene has CDR1 DFQATT and CDR2 SNEGSKA (reference sequence). The CDR3 is made up of 15 amino acids. Trimming cost V 1 base and J 3 bases, with 16 bases left between them. CDR3 amino acids: CSARGWPARNYEQYF. CDR3 sequence (DNA): TGCAGTGCTAGAGGTTGGCCGGCCAGAAACTACGAGCAGTACTTC.

This clonotype has a handful of counts. This chain uses TRBV4-3 with TRBJ2-5; D possibly corresponds to TRBD2 (7 bases). The V end was cut by 2 bases, the J end by 4 bases, with 14 bases between. The CDR3 extends over 15 amino acids. The germline V gene encodes CDR1 LGHNA and CDR2 YSLEER. The CDR3 is CASSQQGRGAETQYF. DNA of the CDR3: TGCGCCAGCAGCCAACAAGGCCGGGGGGCAGAGACCCAGTACTTC.

This clonotype has only a few counts. This chain connects TRBV2 to TRBJ2-7, with D perhaps matching TRBD1 (6 bases). Germline CDR1 SNHLY, CDR2 FYNNEI. V shed 1 base and J shed 4 bases, with 14 bases lying between them. The CDR3 consists of 15 residues. The CDR3 bases are TGTGCCAGCAGTGAAGATCTCACAGGGAAATACGAGCAGTACTTC. It specifies CASSEDLTGKYEQYF. Supplemented by reference TRBV2 and TRBJ2-7, the full variable domain reads EPEVTQTPSHQVTQMGQEVILRCVPISNHLYFYWYRQILGQKVEFLVSFYNNEISEKSEIFDDQFSVERPDGSNFTLKIRSTKLEDSAMYFCASSEDLTGKYEQYFGPGTRLTVT.

There are a few counts of this clonotype. The chain has TRBV5-5 and TRBJ2-7; tentative D call: TRBD2 (5 bases). V was trimmed by 2 bases and J by 4 bases, leaving 16 bases between them. The length of the CDR3 is 15 residues. From germline, CDR1 is SGHKS and CDR2 YYEKEE (reference sequence). As DNA, the CDR3 is TGTGCCAGCAGCTTTTTCGCCGCGGGCACATACGAGCAGTACTTC. This encodes CASSFFAAGTYEQYF.

The chain links TRBV9 to TRBJ2-6; TRBD1 matches at 7 bases. After removal of 5 bases from V and 4 bases from J, the junction contained 6 bases not matched to a gene. Germline lookup yields CDR1 SGDLS and CDR2 YYNGEE. The CDR3 runs to 15 residues. The CDR3 here is CASSAQGWGANVLTF. CDR3 bases: TGTGCCAGCAGTGCACAGGGGTGGGGGGCCAACGTCCTGACTTTC.

Concerning this clonotype itself: A much larger clone lies one base from this, so it may be a read error. V is TRBV7-9 and J is TRBJ2-1, with D uncertain. The end of the DNA fits TRBJ2-7 better, so the J call may be wrong. CDR3 length: 12 amino acids. CDR1 SEHNR and CDR2 FQNEAQ come from the germline V gene (reference sequence). The CDR3 is CASSLDLGEQYF. The DNA of the CDR3 is TGTGCCAGCAGCTTGGACCTAGGGGAGCAGTACTTC.

This clonotype was recorded a few times. The chain links TRBV3-1 to TRBJ1-6, with 8 bases lining up with TRBD1. Germline V gene lookup returns CDR1 LGHDT and CDR2 YNNKEL (reference sequence). V was pared by 5 bases and J by 8 bases, with 8 bases of the junction left unmatched. The CDR3 extends over 15 amino acids. This CDR3 reads CASSIGTGRDSPLHF. CDR3 DNA: TGTGCCAGCAGCATAGGGACAGGTCGAGATTCACCCCTCCACTTT. The complete variable domain, with remaining parts taken from reference TRBV3-1 and TRBJ1-6, reads DTAVSQTPKYLVTQMGNDKSIKCEQNLGHDTMYWYKQDSKKFLKIMFSYNNKELIINETVPNRFSPKSPDKAHLNLHINSLELGDSAVYFCASSIGTGRDSPLHFGNGTRLTVT.

This clonotype was counted many times. The chain is built from TRBV4-1 and TRBJ2-5, with 10 bases that match TRBD2. CDR3 length: 16 residues. Unmatched junction bases numbered 10, after V lost 4 bases and J lost 5 bases. Germline V CDR1 and CDR2: MGHRA, YSYEKL. The CDR3 region is CASSPRGTSEAETQYF. CDR3 in DNA: TGCGCCAGCAGCCCCCGTGGGACTAGCGAAGCGGAGACCCAGTACTTC.

This clonotype was found a few times. The chain joins TRBV2 to TRBJ2-6, with D hard to call. The V gene's germline CDR1 is SNHLY and CDR2 FYNNEI. CDR3 length equals 14 residues. V lost 2 bases and J 4 bases, leaving 6 bases between the germline ends. The CDR3 bases are TGTGCCAGCAGTGAATTGTCGGGGGCCAACGTCCTGACTTTC. Translated: CASSELSGANVLTF.

This clonotype was counted many times. This chain uses TRBV20-1 with TRBJ2-5, with D perhaps TRBD2 (5 bases). The V end was cut by 0 bases, the J end by 5 bases, with 10 bases between. Germline V gene sequence: CDR1 DFQATT, CDR2 SNEGSKA (reference sequence). The length of the CDR3 is 13 residues. DNA of the CDR3: TGCAGTGCTAGAGAAGGAGGTCGGGAGACCCAGTACTTC. Protein product: CSAREGGRETQYF.

This clonotype was seen many times. The chain links TRBV6-2 or TRBV6-3 to TRBJ2-5; D gene unclear. V was cut by 5 bases and J by 3 bases, with 16 bases left in between. The CDR3 loop spans 15 amino acids. Germline V gene sequence: CDR1 MNHEY, CDR2 SVGEGT. This chain's CDR3 is CASSQPPAIKETQYF. As DNA, the CDR3 is TGTGCCAGCAGTCAACCCCCAGCGATAAAAGAGACCCAGTACTTC.

Many counts were recorded for this clonotype. The gene calls are TRBV2 and TRBJ1-4; 8 bases agree with TRBD1. The CDR3 loop spans 13 amino acids. From germline, CDR1 is SNHLY and CDR2 FYNNEI. Unmatched junction bases numbered 3, after V lost 5 bases and J lost 7 bases. Here the CDR3 reads CASSSGTGEKLFF. DNA of the CDR3: TGTGCCAGCAGTTCCGGGACAGGTGAAAAACTGTTTTTT.

This chain connects TRBV10-2 to TRBJ2-7; a possible D gene is TRBD2 (6 bases). V gave up 4 bases and J gave up 5 bases, with 9 bases separating them. Germline V gene data show CDR1 as WSHSY and CDR2 as SAAADI. The CDR3 contains 12 residues. The CDR3 DNA sequence: TGCGCCAGCAGTGCGGGAGAAAACGAGCAGTACTTC. This codes for CASSAGENEQYF.

The rearrangement uses TRBV7-2 and TRBJ1-5; D is unresolved. The CDR3 runs 13 residues. Per germline, CDR1 SGHTA and CDR2 FQGNSA. With 2 bases removed from V and 3 bases from J, the gap between germline ends came to 5 bases. CDR3 protein: CASSLYVNQPQHF. The CDR3 DNA reads TGTGCCAGCAGCTTATACGTCAATCAGCCCCAGCATTTT. Complete variable domain (other parts from reference TRBV7-2 and TRBJ1-5): GAGVSQSPSNKVTEKGKDVELRCDPISGHTALYWYRQSLGQGLEFLIYFQGNSAPDKSGLPSDRFSAERTGGSVSTLTIQRTQQEDSAVYLCASSLYVNQPQHFGDGTRLSIL.

At least ten counts were recorded for this clonotype. The J gene is TRBJ1-4, the V gene TRBV5-1, with D possibly TRBD1 on 5 matching bases. This CDR3 contains 15 residues. Germline V gives CDR1 SGHRS, CDR2 YFSETQ. V lost 1 base, J lost 1 base, and 8 bases lay in between. CDR3 loop: CASSLLGVTNEKLFF. The CDR3 region has the DNA TGCGCCAGCAGCTTGTTGGGGGTAACTAATGAAAAACTGTTTTTT.

This clonotype was counted only a few times. This rearrangement joins TRBV28 to TRBJ2-7; D gene unclear. The CDR3 runs to 11 residues. Trimming left V 1 base short and J 7 bases short, with 5 bases between. CDR1 is MDHEN and CDR2 is SYDVKM in the germline V gene. CDR3: CASSLLREQYF. The CDR3 nucleotides read TGTGCCAGCAGTTTATTGAGGGAGCAGTACTTC.

In this sample, this clonotype turned up a few times. V usage is TRBV10-2 and J usage is TRBJ2-7; 9 bases are shared with TRBD1. Germline V gene lookup returns CDR1 WSHSY and CDR2 SAAADI. V shed 4 bases, J shed 4 bases, and the junction held 5 bases outside the gene matches. The CDR3 is 14 amino acids. The CDR3 sequence is CASSALGQGYEQYF. DNA of the CDR3: TGCGCCAGCAGTGCCCTGGGACAGGGTTACGAGCAGTACTTC.